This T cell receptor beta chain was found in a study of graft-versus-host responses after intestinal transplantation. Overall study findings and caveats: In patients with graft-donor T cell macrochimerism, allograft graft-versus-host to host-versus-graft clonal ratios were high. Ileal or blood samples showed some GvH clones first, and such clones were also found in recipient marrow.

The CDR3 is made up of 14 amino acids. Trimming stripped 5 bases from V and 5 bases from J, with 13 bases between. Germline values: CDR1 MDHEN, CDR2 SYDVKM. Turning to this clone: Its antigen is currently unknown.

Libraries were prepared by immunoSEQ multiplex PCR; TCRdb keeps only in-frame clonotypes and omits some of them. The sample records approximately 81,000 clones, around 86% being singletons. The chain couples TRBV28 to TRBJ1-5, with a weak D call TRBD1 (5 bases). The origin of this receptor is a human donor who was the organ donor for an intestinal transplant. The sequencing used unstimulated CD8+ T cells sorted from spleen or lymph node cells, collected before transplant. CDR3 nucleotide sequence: TGTGCCAGCAGTCAACGGGGGTTGGATCAGCCCCAGCATTTT. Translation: CASSQRGLDQPQHF.